This T cell receptor (beta chain) originates from a study of blood T cell repertoires in COVID-19. Study overall: PBMCs, B-cell-depleted T cells, or T cells provided the cDNA or gDNA that made up the material.

There are 15 residues in the CDR3. Authors' methods: For nucleated cells, counts were estimated from reference gene primer amplification. Clones were sequenced by immunoSEQ multiplex PCR, and TCRdb holds only the in-frame ones, with some missing. V, J and clone size derive from that table, while D and trimming were established from the DNA sequence. The sample holds a few hundred thousand clones, 88% seen once. The source material was peripheral blood. V usage is TRBV12-1 and J usage is TRBJ2-7; the DNA was not compared with TRBD2, the D call given in the table. TRBV12-1 is noted as a pseudogene. The clonotype comes from a woman aged 30 to 39 with acute or convalescent COVID-19. CDR3 sequence (DNA): TGTGCCAGCAGCCAGCTCCCGCTGGAGCTCTACGAGCAGTACTTC. It yields the protein CASSQLPLELYEQYF.